The 27 T cell receptor beta chains below were found in one sample sequenced in a study of metastatic and nonmetastatic thyroid tumors. Each patient went into thyroid surgery without having received any treatment. MiXCR was used by TCRdb to re-call the PCR reads. The sample includes about 15,000 clones, 20% to 30% of them seen just once. The source material was tumor tissue. The receptor set was obtained from a female donor with papillary thyroid cancer or a benign thyroid nodule (not recorded which). Some clones in this sample may be carry-over from other donors' samples.

This clone came up many times. The chain employs TRBV11-2 and TRBJ2-3, with 8 bases fitting TRBD2. V shed 5 bases and J 6 bases; nucleotides not matched to a gene: 7. In germline, CDR1 is SGHAT, CDR2 FQNNGV. The CDR3 covers 14 residues. As DNA, the CDR3 is TGTGCCAGCAGCCGTAGCGGGATATGGGATACGCAGTATTTT. It encodes CASSRSGIWDTQYF.

CDR3 in DNA: TGTGCCAGCAGCGGACTAGCGGGAGGAAGGTCCGGGGAGCTGTTTTTT. Encoded protein: CASSGLAGGRSGELFF. This sequence joins TRBV11-2 and TRBJ2-2; 14 nucleotides align to TRBD2. Germline V gene sequence: CDR1 SGHAT, CDR2 FQNNGV. CDR3 length: 16 amino acids. Trimming at V came to 5 bases and at J to 6 bases, leaving 5 bases not matched to a gene.

The rearrangement uses TRBV20-1 and TRBJ1-4; 7 bases are a match to TRBD1. Germline V gives CDR1 DFQATT, CDR2 SNEGSKA (reference sequence). The junction had 14 bases not matched to a gene; V was cut back by 3 bases and J by 7 bases. This CDR3 has 16 amino acids. CDR3 bases: TGCAGTGCTAGCGGCCGAACAGGGGCGCTAAGTGAAAAACTGTTTTTT. Its protein is CSASGRTGALSEKLFF.

This clone appeared a few times. The junction departs from germline at one end; a sequencing error may be responsible. The genes are TRBV12-3 or TRBV12-4 and TRBJ2-1; either TRBD1 or TRBD2 may fit D (5 bases each). The CDR3 has 12 residues. Here the CDR3 reads CANGDGSNEKFF. The CDR3 coding sequence is TGTGCCAACGGGGACGGCAGCAATGAGAAGTTCTTC.

This clone was picked up a small number of times. The chain combines TRBV6-1 with TRBJ2-2; D is unresolved. CDR3 size: 12 residues. Germline CDR1 reads MNHNS; CDR2 reads SASEGT. V gave up 5 bases and J gave up 5 bases, with 6 bases separating them. The CDR3 region is CASSRSTGELFF. The CDR3 bases are TGTGCCAGCAGTCGGTCTACCGGGGAGCTGTTTTTT.

This clone was detected ten times or more. CDR3 sequence (DNA): TGTGCCAGTCGTAAAGGGGCGAGCTCCTACAATGAGCAGTTCTTC. This codes for CASRKGASSYNEQFF. The chain joins TRBV19 to TRBJ2-1, with TRBD1 as a possible D gene (5 bases). Per the germline V gene, CDR1 is LNHDA and CDR2 is SQIVND (reference sequence). The CDR3 runs to 15 residues. V was clipped by 8 bases and J by 0 bases, with 14 bases between them.

To note about this clone: The junction shows a germline mismatch at one end, possibly a read error. The chain joins TRBV20-1 to TRBJ2-7; TRBD2 aligns across 14 bases. The CDR3 covers 19 residues. Per the germline V gene, CDR1 is DFQATT and CDR2 is SNEGSKA (reference sequence). CDR3 sequence (DNA): TGCAGTGCTATAGATTTCGCCGGACTAGCGGGAGGTGGGACCTATGAGCAGTACTTC. The encoded protein is CSAIDFAGLAGGGTYEQYF.

Details on this clone: At one boundary the junction diverges from the germline segment, which might be a read error. CDR3 sequence reads: CSAENLSEPPYKQYF. Written as DNA, the CDR3 is TGCAGTGCCGAGAACCTTAGCGAGCCACCCTACAAGCAGTACTTC. This chain links TRBV20-1 with TRBJ2-7, with D perhaps TRBD2 (5 bases). The CDR3 contains 15 residues. Germline CDR1 DFQATT, CDR2 SNEGSKA (reference sequence).

This clone occurred a few times. The rearrangement uses TRBV6-1 and TRBJ2-7; 8 bases are a match to TRBD2. The V gene's germline CDR1 is MNHNS and CDR2 SASEGT. J was trimmed by 2 bases and V by 2 bases; bases with no gene match: 5. This CDR3 has 15 residues. The CDR3 nucleotides are TGTGCCAGCAGTGAACGGGAGGGCAGTCCCTACGAGCAGTACTTC. This gives the protein CASSEREGSPYEQYF.

The rearrangement joins TRBV28 to TRBJ2-7; TRBD1 aligns across 12 bases. The CDR3 consists of 19 residues. Germline CDR1 is MDHEN and CDR2 is SYDVKM. The V and J ends lost 5 bases and 4 bases, in that order; junction bases with no gene match: 18. The DNA of the CDR3 is TGTGCCAGCAGTCAGGGGAGCCTAACGGGACAGGGGGCCTTTTACGAGCAGTACTTC. Encoded protein: CASSQGSLTGQGAFYEQYF. Full variable domain (rest looked up from reference TRBV28 and TRBJ2-7): DVKVTQSSRYLVKRTGEKVFLECVQDMDHENMFWYRQDPGLGLRLIYFSYDVKMKEKGDIPEGYSVSREKKERFSLILESASTNQTSMYLCASSQGSLTGQGAFYEQYFGPGTRLTVT.

This clone is judged medium-sized. The V gene is TRBV6-1, the J gene TRBJ2-7; TRBD1 agrees at 12 bases. CDR3 length equals 15 residues. Germline V gene data show CDR1 as MNHNS and CDR2 as SASEGT. V trimming: 10 bases; J trimming: 4 bases; junction bases outside the gene matches: 11. Here the CDR3 reads CAIPSGTGGLYEQYF. The CDR3 coding sequence is TGTGCCATCCCATCCGGGACAGGGGGCTTATACGAGCAGTACTTC.

The chain uses TRBV20-1 and TRBJ2-5, with TRBD2 as a possible D gene (5 bases). Trimming left V 5 bases short and J 1 base short, with 17 bases between. CDR3 size: 15 residues. Germline CDR1 DFQATT, CDR2 SNEGSKA (reference sequence). The CDR3 spells CSAGTDSGTQETQYF. The CDR3 DNA reads as TGCAGTGCTGGAACGGACTCGGGAACCCAAGAGACCCAGTACTTC.

Concerning this clone: The CDR3 does not close with the conserved phenylalanine or tryptophan, likely indicating a read error. No DNA is shown, since the ends of the CDR3 on it are uncertain; the CDR3 is the one TCRdb lists. This sequence joins TRBV20-1 and TRBJ2-2. The CDR3 numbers 8 amino acids, ends counted. Per the germline V gene, CDR1 is DFQATT and CDR2 is SNEGSKA (reference sequence). CDR3: CSARGLAG.

This clone ranks as medium-sized (0.01 to 0.1%). This chain links TRBV19 with TRBJ2-5; D is possibly TRBD2 (5 bases). Trimming cost V 8 bases and J 4 bases, with 14 bases left between them. Germline V CDR1 and CDR2: LNHDA, SQIVND (reference sequence). This CDR3 has 13 residues. For the CDR3, the DNA is TGTGCCAGTTCGGGGTTGATTGGAGAGACCCAGTACTTC. It specifies CASSGLIGETQYF.

This clone appeared many times. The chain uses TRBV13 and TRBJ2-5; D not certain. The CDR3 covers 13 residues. Germline CDR1 is PRHDT and CDR2 is FYEKMQ (reference sequence). Trimming took 5 bases from V and 2 from J, leaving 9 bases between them. The CDR3 here is CASSRPAQETQYF. Here the CDR3 DNA reads TGTGCCAGCAGCAGGCCAGCACAAGAGACCCAGTACTTC.

This clone was detected many times. J is TRBJ2-5 and V is TRBV7-9; D not certain. The CDR3 has 14 amino acids. The germline V gene encodes CDR1 SEHNR and CDR2 FQNEAQ (reference sequence). Trimming took 3 bases from V and 2 from J, leaving 10 bases between them. The CDR3 nucleotides are TGTGCCAGCAGCTTCGGCACCACGCAAGAGACCCAGTACTTC. Encoded protein: CASSFGTTQETQYF.

This clone was counted at least ten times. The rearrangement joins TRBV9 to TRBJ2-3, with no clear D. The V end lost 3 bases, the J end lost 10 bases, and 9 bases lay between the germline ends. Germline V CDR1 and CDR2: SGDLS, YYNGEE. The CDR3 runs 11 residues. The CDR3 DNA follows: TGTGCCAGCAGCGGCAGATACGCGCAGTATTTT. Its translation: CASSGRYAQYF.

This clone has only a few counts. The chain combines TRBV12-3 or TRBV12-4 with TRBJ2-7, with TRBD1 matching over 8 bases. The CDR3 spans 13 residues. V dropped 7 bases and J dropped 5; count of bases not matched to a gene: 7. This CDR3 is CASNLQGANEQYF. Here the CDR3 DNA reads TGTGCCAGCAACCTCCAGGGGGCGAACGAGCAGTACTTC.

On this clone: Since a much larger clone is just one base distant, this may be a read error. The rearrangement uses TRBV7-2 and TRBJ2-3; possible D gene TRBD1, 5 bases. The CDR3 sequence is 13 residues long. Germline V gives CDR1 SGHTA, CDR2 FQGNSA. CDR3 residues: CASGLGALDTQYF. DNA of the CDR3: TGTGCCAGCGGCTTAGGGGCTCTAGATACGCAGTATTTT.

This clone occurred a few times. V is TRBV28 and J is TRBJ2-5; a weak D match, TRBD2 (5 bases). Germline CDR1 and CDR2: MDHEN and SYDVKM. CDR3 size: 12 residues. V was pared by 10 bases and J by 6 bases, with 15 bases between. DNA of the CDR3: TGTGCCATCAGCGACGGGGTAAAGACCCAGTACTTC. This codes for CAISDGVKTQYF. Full variable domain (remainder filled in from reference TRBV28 and TRBJ2-5): DVKVTQSSRYLVKRTGEKVFLECVQDMDHENMFWYRQDPGLGLRLIYFSYDVKMKEKGDIPEGYSVSREKKERFSLILESASTNQTSMYLCAISDGVKTQYFGPGTRLLVL.

The sample holds a few counts of this clone. Compared with germline, one end of the junction differs, possibly owing to a read error. The chain has TRBV28 and TRBJ2-3, with TRBD2 matching over 12 bases. The CDR3 covers 15 residues. The germline CDR1 and CDR2 sequences are MDHEN and SYDVKM. In DNA form, the CDR3 reads TGTGCCAGCAGGACTAGCGGGAGAATCACATATACGCAGTATTTT. Translated, it gives CASRTSGRITYTQYF.

This chain joins TRBV28 and TRBJ1-2; 9 bases match TRBD1. Germline values: CDR1 MDHEN, CDR2 SYDVKM. J lost 8 bases, V lost 5 bases, and 6 bases had no gene match. The CDR3 sequence is 13 residues long. CDR3 in amino acids: CASSRDRERGYTF. The CDR3 region has the DNA TGTGCCAGCAGTAGGGACAGGGAAAGGGGCTACACCTTC.

This clone was counted at least ten times. The V gene is TRBV27, the J gene TRBJ2-5; 12 nucleotides agree with TRBD2. Germline V gives CDR1 MNHEY, CDR2 SMNVEV (reference sequence). The CDR3 consists of 17 residues. Trimming cost V 3 bases and J 3 bases; bases outside gene matches: 8. The CDR3, as DNA: TGTGCCAGCAGTTTCCCGACTAGCGGGGGAAGGGAAGAGACCCAGTACTTC. This gives the protein CASSFPTSGGREETQYF.

This rearrangement joins TRBV27 to TRBJ1-2, with no clear D. The CDR3 is 15 amino acids. V lost 7 bases and J 3 bases, leaving 18 bases between the germline ends. Germline-derived CDR1 and CDR2 are MNHEY and SMNVEV (reference sequence). CDR3 DNA sequence: TGTGCCAGCATTTCCCCCGCTCACGGTGACTATGGCTACACCTTC. Translated, it gives CASISPAHGDYGYTF.

The chain uses TRBV6-1 and TRBJ2-7; 8 bases line up with TRBD1. Trimming removed 5 bases from V and 2 bases from J; junction bases left unmatched: 8. Germline CDR1 reads MNHNS; CDR2 reads SASEGT. The CDR3 loop spans 15 amino acids. The CDR3 bases are TGTGCCAGCAGTTCCCAGACAGGGGACACCTACGAGCAGTACTTC. This sequence encodes CASSSQTGDTYEQYF.

This clone was seen more than once but under ten times. J is TRBJ2-7 and V is TRBV10-1; 8 bases agree with TRBD1. After removal of 5 bases from V and 3 bases from J, the junction contained 9 bases not matched to a gene. The CDR3 runs 15 residues. Germline V lookup: CDR1 WNHNN, CDR2 SYGVQD (reference sequence). The CDR3 nucleotides are TGCGCCAGCAGTCCCGGACAGGGAAGGAGCTACGAGCAGTACTTC. Its translation: CASSPGQGRSYEQYF.

This clone was counted ten times or more. At one end the junction does not follow the germline gene, possibly because of a read error. The rearrangement joins TRBV7-7 to TRBJ2-5; no clear D. Looked up from germline, CDR1 is SSHAT and CDR2 is FNYEAQ (reference sequence). This CDR3 spans 13 amino acids. As DNA, the CDR3 is TGTGCTAGCAGCTTGGTCCAACAAGAGACCCAGTACTTC. Translation gives CASSLVQQETQYF.